These 14 T cell receptor beta chains originate from one sample sequenced in a study of blood T cell repertoires in COVID-19. Data came from immunoSEQ multiplex PCR; TCRdb stores just in-frame clones and leaves some out. The table records 400,000 to 550,000 clones, 70% to 90% of them present only once. Sequencing input: PBMCs or T cells enriched from blood (not recorded which). The source of these receptors is a woman aged 18 to 35 with acute COVID-19.

The rearrangement uses TRBV15 and TRBJ2-1, with D possibly being TRBD2 (6 bases). The germline V and J ends were trimmed by 7 bases and 0 bases, with 16 bases remaining between them. The CDR3 has 16 amino acids. The germline CDR1 and CDR2 sequences are LNHNV and YYDKDF (reference sequence). CDR3 coding DNA: TGTGCCACCAAGGAGGAGGGCCTTTCCTCCTACAATGAGCAGTTCTTC. This sequence encodes CATKEEGLSSYNEQFF.

About this clone itself: Other nucleotide sequences from this sample produce the same CDR3. This chain joins TRBV5-1 and TRBJ2-7, with 10 bases aligning to TRBD1. CDR3 size: 13 residues. The junction had 6 bases not matched to a gene; V was cut back by 7 bases and J by 5 bases. Germline V gene data show CDR1 as SGHRS and CDR2 as YFSETQ. The CDR3 reads CASSRDRGHEQYF. DNA of the CDR3: TGCGCCAGCTCTAGGGACAGGGGCCACGAGCAGTACTTC.

The V and J genes are TRBV4-1 and TRBJ2-4; possibly TRBD2 for D (6 bases). CDR3 length: 17 residues. V lost 0 bases and J lost 3, with 15 bases in between. CDR1 is MGHRA, CDR2 YSYEKL, per germline. CDR3 in amino acids: CASSQDRRVEGKNIQYF. CDR3 coding DNA: TGCGCCAGCAGCCAAGATCGGAGGGTAGAGGGCAAAAACATTCAGTACTTC.

This rearrangement joins TRBV29-1 to TRBJ1-1; a weak D match, TRBD1 (5 bases). The germline gives CDR1 SQVTM, CDR2 ANQGSEA. CDR3 length: 15 amino acids. V dropped 0 bases and J dropped 4 bases, with 15 bases sitting between them. CDR3 bases: TGCAGCGTTGAAGATCTTCTCGGGGGACTCACTGAAGCTTTCTTT. Translated: CSVEDLLGGLTEAFF.

The V gene is TRBV27, the J gene TRBJ2-7; the D gene is possibly TRBD1 (5 bases). The CDR3 totals 13 residues. In germline, CDR1 is MNHEY, CDR2 SMNVEV (reference sequence). Deletions cut 1 base from V and 4 bases from J, with 8 bases between. The CDR3: CASSLLGPYEQYF. DNA of the CDR3: TGTGCCAGCAGTTTATTGGGGCCGTACGAGCAGTACTTC.

This clone was found a few times. This chain links TRBV19 with TRBJ1-6, with D perhaps matching TRBD1 (5 bases). The germline V gene has CDR1 LNHDA and CDR2 SQIVND (reference sequence). The CDR3 runs 16 residues. V was trimmed by 4 bases and J by 7 bases, leaving 17 bases between them. DNA for the CDR3: TGTGCCAGTAGTACTAACGGAGGGGCGCAGAATTCACCCCTCCACTTT. Translation: CASSTNGGAQNSPLHF.

The rearrangement links TRBV12-5 to TRBJ1-1; D gene ambiguous. Germline V gives CDR1 LGHNT, CDR2 FRNRAP. V was clipped by 9 bases and J by 4 bases, with 15 bases between them. The CDR3 contains 13 residues. The CDR3 reads CASNPRRGTEAFF. CDR3 DNA sequence: TGTGCTAGCAATCCCCGTCGAGGCACTGAAGCTTTCTTT.

This sequence joins TRBV11-2 and TRBJ1-2; D is unclear. V was cut by 2 bases and J by 7 bases, with 14 bases left in between. Germline V gives CDR1 SGHAT, CDR2 FQNNGV. The CDR3 covers 14 residues. The CDR3 reads CASSLSRRVSGYTF. The DNA of the CDR3 is TGTGCCAGCAGCTTATCGAGACGGGTTTCTGGCTACACCTTC.

The V and J genes are TRBV29-1 and TRBJ1-1; D not resolved. CDR1 SQVTM and CDR2 ANQGSEA come from the germline V gene. The CDR3 runs to 12 residues. V shed 6 bases and J shed 3 bases, with 11 bases lying between them. The CDR3 nucleotides read TGCAGCGTGAGGGTGGGCCACACTGAAGCTTTCTTT. Translated, it gives CSVRVGHTEAFF.

The chain links TRBV5-6 to TRBJ1-2, with a possible D match to TRBD1 (5 bases). Germline V gene sequence: CDR1 SGHDT, CDR2 YYEEEE. The CDR3 spans 14 residues. V was shortened by 3 bases and J by 2 bases, with 11 bases between the two germline ends. CDR3: CASSYYRRNYGYTF. CDR3 coding DNA: TGTGCCAGCAGCTATTACAGGAGAAACTATGGCTACACCTTC.

This sequence joins TRBV24-1 and TRBJ1-5, with D tentatively TRBD1 (5 bases). The V gene's germline CDR1 is KGHDR and CDR2 SFDVKD. This CDR3 spans 13 amino acids. The V and J ends lost 9 bases and 6 bases respectively, with 14 bases between them. Written as DNA, the CDR3 is TGTGCCACCGCCAGGCAGGGTGGTCAGCCCCAGCATTTT. It translates to CATARQGGQPQHF.

This clone appeared a few times. The chain uses TRBV9 and TRBJ2-5; 11 bases agree with TRBD2. Germline trimming cut 0 bases from V and 5 bases from J; bases unmatched to any gene: 3. This CDR3 region has 15 residues. The germline V gene encodes CDR1 SGDLS and CDR2 YYNGEE. CDR3 coding DNA: TGTGCCAGCAGCGTAGCTAGCGGGGGGTGGGAGACCCAGTACTTC. It is translated as CASSVASGGWETQYF.

J is TRBJ1-2 and V is TRBV19; D call uncertain. Trimming left V 2 bases short and J 0 bases short, with 13 bases between. The CDR3 runs 16 residues. Germline lookup yields CDR1 LNHDA and CDR2 SQIVND (reference sequence). CDR3 bases: TGTGCCAGTAGTATAAGGCAGGCCCCAGCTAACTATGGCTACACCTTC. The encoded protein is CASSIRQAPANYGYTF.

The CDR3: CASSQGQQGPDTQYF. CDR3 coding DNA: TGTGCCAGCAGCCAGGGTCAACAGGGTCCAGATACGCAGTATTTT. The chain employs TRBV7-9 and TRBJ2-3; D may be TRBD1 (6 bases). Germline CDR1 is SEHNR and CDR2 is FQNEAQ (reference sequence). The CDR3 has 15 residues. Trimming removed 5 bases from V and 4 bases from J, with 16 bases in between.